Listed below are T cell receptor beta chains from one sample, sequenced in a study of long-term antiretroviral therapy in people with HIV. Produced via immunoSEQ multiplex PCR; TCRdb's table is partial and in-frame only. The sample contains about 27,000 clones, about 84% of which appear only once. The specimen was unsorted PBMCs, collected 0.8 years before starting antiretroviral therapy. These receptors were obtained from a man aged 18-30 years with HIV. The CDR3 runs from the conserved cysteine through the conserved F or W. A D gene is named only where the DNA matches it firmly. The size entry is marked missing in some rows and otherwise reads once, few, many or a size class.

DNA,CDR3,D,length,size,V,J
TGCGCCAGCAGCGGCCAGGGGGGTGGCACTGAAGCTTTCTTT,CASSGQGGGTEAFF,TRBD1,14,-,TRBV5-1,TRBJ1-1
TGTGCCAGCAGGGCTGGAGTTTTCTATGGCTACACCTTC,CASRAGVFYGYTF,-,13,once,TRBV6-5,TRBJ1-2
TGCAGCGTTAACGGACAGGAGAACCAACAAGAGACCCAGTACTTC,CSVNGQENQQETQYF,TRBD1,15,once,TRBV29-1,TRBJ2-5
TGTGCCAGCAGTTACTCTCCTGCTTCCACCGGGGAGCTGTTTTTT,CASSYSPASTGELFF,-,15,-,TRBV6-5,TRBJ2-2
TGTGCCAGCAGCTTATTCGGGTATGGCTACACCTTC,CASSLFGYGYTF,-,12,-,TRBV5-6,TRBJ1-2
TGCGCCAGCAGCCAACATAGATACACCGGGGAGCTGTTTTTT,CASSQHRYTGELFF,-,14,-,TRBV4-3,TRBJ2-2
TGTGCCAGCAGCGTTTCGGGGGCGCGGGATGAGCAGTTCTTC,CASSVSGARDEQFF,-,14,-,TRBV9,TRBJ2-1
TGTGCCAGCAGCGGATACACCGGGGAGCTGTTTTTT,CASSGYTGELFF,-,12,-,TRBV2,TRBJ2-2
TGTGCCAGCAGCCAGGGCAGTTCACGGGGTACGCAGTATTTT,CASSQGSSRGTQYF,-,14,-,TRBV14,TRBJ2-3
TGTGCCAGCTCACCTTACCCCCCACGGCAGGGTGGCTACACCTTC,CASSPYPPRQGGYTF,-,15,-,TRBV18,TRBJ1-2
TGTGCCAGCAGTTCGGGGGGCGGGAAGCCCCAGCATTTT,CASSSGGGKPQHF,-,13,-,TRBV27,TRBJ1-5
TGTGCCAGCAGTTTAAGGGGGGGTACTACTGAAGCTTTCTTT,CASSLRGGTTEAFF,-,14,once,TRBV27,TRBJ1-1
TGTGCCAGCACCACCACACAGGGCTCCTACGAGCAGTACTTC,CASTTTQGSYEQYF,-,14,few,TRBV5-4,TRBJ2-7
TGCAGCGTTGATCAAGGGGTCCAAGAGACCCAGTACTTC,CSVDQGVQETQYF,-,13,-,TRBV29-1,TRBJ2-5
TGCGCCAGCAGCTGGCGGCCAGGGACGGACACTGAAGCTTTCTTT,CASSWRPGTDTEAFF,-,15,-,TRBV5-1,TRBJ1-1
TGCAGCGTTGATCCGGGGCGTGGTATCTATGGCTACACCTTC,CSVDPGRGIYGYTF,-,14,-,TRBV29-1,TRBJ1-2
TGTGCCAGTAGTCAGGGGGGGGCGCGCGGCTACACCTTC,CASSQGGARGYTF,TRBD1,13,-,TRBV19,TRBJ1-2
TGTGCCAGCAGCGTAGGTGCTAGCGGCACAGATACGCAGTATTTT,CASSVGASGTDTQYF,-,15,-,TRBV9,TRBJ2-3
TGCGCCAGCAGCCAAGATTTGGGGCTATCTCGGGGAGAGACCCAGTACTTC,CASSQDLGLSRGETQYF,-,17,-,TRBV4-3,TRBJ2-5